Described below is a single T cell receptor beta chain sequence and its context. The specificity of this receptor is unknown. No base quality values were provided; no much bigger clone lies one nucleotide off. The data are from a study of chemoradiotherapy in HPV16-positive cancers (dated by TCRdb to between 2021 and 2023). Turning to the overall study: Functional T-cell assays on cells from a couple of HPV16-positive patients defined candidate HPV-specific T-cell clones and common TCR motifs. The study asked whether T-cell immunity to the HPV oncoproteins E6 and E7 changes during chemoradiotherapy and whether this immunity affects survival. Next, the candidate HPV-specific TCRs and motifs were followed in TCR repertoires from roughly 90 patients with HPV-related cancers.

Library creation used the immunoSEQ multiplex PCR assay. TCRdb retrieved this table from immuneACCESS and kept in-frame rearrangements only. Not all clones are present; in checked studies, unresolved V genes account for under half, and no reason is known for the remainder. The sample table lists tens of thousands of clones, under 95% of them with a count of one. The ten largest clones represent roughly 3% of the sample. Repertoires were sampled repeatedly over the course of chemoradiotherapy, so clonal expansion could be followed in the tumor microenvironment. For CDR1 and CDR2, the germline V gene lists ENHRY and SYGVKD. Deletion took 5 bases off V and 6 bases off J, with a span of 13 bases between the germline ends. The CDR3 holds 14 amino acids from the cysteine to the phenylalanine. Only the CDR3 part of the read is kept: 42 bases, read in frame from the first base. The full study reports these points: Expansion of candidate HPV-specific clones and E7-related TCR motifs was observed in the tumor microenvironment during treatment, whereas no such expansion was observed for non-HPV-specific T cells. The functional definition of HPV-specific T cells was derived from only two HPV16-positive patients, and the survival association was reported for HPV16-positive patients. In HPV16-positive patients, expansion of HPV-responsive T cells during chemoradiotherapy was associated with improved recurrence-free survival.

The sequence was obtained from a human donor with HPV-associated anogenital cancer. The sequencing here drew on blood, taken from a patient who underwent chemoradiotherapy. The V and J genes are TRBV10-3 and TRBJ2-2; the D gene assignment is ambiguous. DNA sequence: TGTGCCATCAGTTCCCTGGGTGCGGCCGGGGAGCTGTTTTTT. Its translation reads: CAISSLGAAGELFF.